This T cell receptor (beta chain) originates from a study of metastatic and nonmetastatic thyroid tumors (dated by TCRdb to 2018 to 2021). Broadly, across the study: The researchers compared repertoires between peripheral blood samples and tumor or nodule tissue samples from patients with malignant or benign thyroid disease.

A note on this clone: Its antigen remains undetermined. Base qualities were left out, and no much larger clone turns up one base away.

General conclusions and limits of the study: TCR beta diversity was reported as significantly higher in malignant tumors than in benign nodules, in both blood and tumor samples.

V is cut by 1 base and J by 2 bases, and the space between the germline ends is 9 bases. Via the germline V gene (reference sequence), CDR1 is LNHDA and CDR2 SQIVND. Measured from the cysteine to the phenylalanine, the CDR3 is 15 residues long. The entry retains the CDR3 DNA only, 45 bases that are in frame from base 1. No treatment had been received by any patient before thyroid surgery. Using T-cell receptor beta sequencing, the researchers looked back retrospectively at clinical samples from patients, gathered between about 2012 and 2018. The protocol used for the library was PCR. Sequencing was carried out with an Illumina HiSeq 4000. High-throughput sequencing was used to profile the TCR beta-chain CDR3 region of every patient. The paper's data handling went like this. Drawing on CDR3 differences between clinicopathological groups, the researchers built a classifier meant to tell apart patients with distant-metastatic papillary thyroid cancer. The Shannon index was used to assess repertoire diversity, and the Morisita-Horn index was used to assess tumor-blood repertoire similarity. Starting from the raw public reads, TCRdb applied fastp trimming at Q25, assembled clones with MiXCR and retained in-frame beta chains. TCRdb, not the authors, supplied the V and J calls. The sample table holds a few thousand clones, of which 35% to 45% were seen once. Approximately 99.3% of the sample is held by the ten biggest clonotypes.

The sequence was collected from a female donor with papillary thyroid cancer or a benign thyroid nodule (not recorded which). Some clones in this sample may be carry-over from other donors' samples. The V and J segments used are TRBV19 and TRBJ1-3; the D gene is unclear. The sample comprised adjacent normal tissue. The nucleotides are TGTGCCAGTAGTATAGTGCGGGCAGCTGGAAACACCATATATTTT. This translates into CASSIVRAAGNTIYF.